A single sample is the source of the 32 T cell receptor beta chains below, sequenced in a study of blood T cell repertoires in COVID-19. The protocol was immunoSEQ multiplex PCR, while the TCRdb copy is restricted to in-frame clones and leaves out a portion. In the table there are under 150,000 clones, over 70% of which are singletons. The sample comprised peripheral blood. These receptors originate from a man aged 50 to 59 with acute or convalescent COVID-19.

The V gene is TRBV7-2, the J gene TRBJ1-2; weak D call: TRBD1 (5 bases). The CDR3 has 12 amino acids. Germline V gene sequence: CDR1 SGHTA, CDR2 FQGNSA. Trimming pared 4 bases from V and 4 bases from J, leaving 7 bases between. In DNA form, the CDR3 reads TGTGCCAGCAGCTCGACAGCCTATGGCTACACCTTC. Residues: CASSSTAYGYTF. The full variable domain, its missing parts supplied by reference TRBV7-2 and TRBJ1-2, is GAGVSQSPSNKVTEKGKDVELRCDPISGHTALYWYRQSLGQGLEFLIYFQGNSAPDKSGLPSDRFSAERTGGSVSTLTIQRTQQEDSAVYLCASSSTAYGYTFGSGTRLTVV.

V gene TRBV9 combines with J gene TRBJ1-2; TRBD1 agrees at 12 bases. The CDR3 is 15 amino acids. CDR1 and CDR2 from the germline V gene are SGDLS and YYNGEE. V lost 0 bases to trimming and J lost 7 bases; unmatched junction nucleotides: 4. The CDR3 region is CASSVGGTGGSGYTF. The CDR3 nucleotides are TGTGCCAGCAGCGTAGGAGGGACAGGGGGCTCTGGCTACACCTTC.

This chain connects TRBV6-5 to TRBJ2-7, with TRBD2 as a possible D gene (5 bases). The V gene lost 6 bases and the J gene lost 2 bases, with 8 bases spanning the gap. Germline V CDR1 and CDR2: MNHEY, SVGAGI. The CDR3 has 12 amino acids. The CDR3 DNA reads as TGTGCCAGCAGAGAGGGCCCCTACGAGCAGTACTTC. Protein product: CASREGPYEQYF.

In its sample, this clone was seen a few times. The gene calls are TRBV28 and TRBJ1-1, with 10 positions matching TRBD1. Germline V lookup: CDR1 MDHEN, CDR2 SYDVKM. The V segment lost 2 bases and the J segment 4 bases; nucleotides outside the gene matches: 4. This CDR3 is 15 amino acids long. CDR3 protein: CASSLPGTGVTEAFF. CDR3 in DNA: TGTGCCAGCAGTTTACCTGGGACAGGGGTCACTGAAGCTTTCTTT.

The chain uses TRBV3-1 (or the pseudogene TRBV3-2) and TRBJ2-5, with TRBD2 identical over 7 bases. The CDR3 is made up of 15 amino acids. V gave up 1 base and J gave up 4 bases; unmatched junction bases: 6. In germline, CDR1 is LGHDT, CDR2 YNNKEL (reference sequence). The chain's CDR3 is CASSQGGGSRETQYF. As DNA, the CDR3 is TGTGCCAGCAGCCAAGGGGGGGGGAGCCGAGAGACCCAGTACTTC.

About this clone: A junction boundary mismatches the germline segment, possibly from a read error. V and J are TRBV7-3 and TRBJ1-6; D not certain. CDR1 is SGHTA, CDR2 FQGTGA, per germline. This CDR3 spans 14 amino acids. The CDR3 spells CASGLNRDNSPLHF. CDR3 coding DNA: TGTGCCAGCGGCTTAAACAGAGATAATTCACCCCTCCACTTT.

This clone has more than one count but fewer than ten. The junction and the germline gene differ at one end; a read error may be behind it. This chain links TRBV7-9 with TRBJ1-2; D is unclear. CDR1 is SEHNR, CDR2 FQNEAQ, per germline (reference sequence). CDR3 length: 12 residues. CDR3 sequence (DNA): TGTGCCAGCAGCTTAGGAGACAAGGCCTCGTCCTTC. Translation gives CASSLGDKASSF.

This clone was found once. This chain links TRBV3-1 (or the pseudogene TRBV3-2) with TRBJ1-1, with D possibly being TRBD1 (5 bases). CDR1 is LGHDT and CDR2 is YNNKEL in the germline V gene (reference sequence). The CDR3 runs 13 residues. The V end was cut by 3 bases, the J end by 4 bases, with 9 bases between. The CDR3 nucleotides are TGTGCCAGCAGCCAGACAGAGGCCACTGAAGCTTTCTTT. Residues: CASSQTEATEAFF.

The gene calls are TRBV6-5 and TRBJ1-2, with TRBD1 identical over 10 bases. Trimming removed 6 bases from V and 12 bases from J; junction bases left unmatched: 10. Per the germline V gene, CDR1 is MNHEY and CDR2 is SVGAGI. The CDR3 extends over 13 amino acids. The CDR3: CASRPPGQGFNTF. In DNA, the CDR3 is TGTGCCAGCAGACCCCCGGGACAGGGGTTCAACACCTTC.

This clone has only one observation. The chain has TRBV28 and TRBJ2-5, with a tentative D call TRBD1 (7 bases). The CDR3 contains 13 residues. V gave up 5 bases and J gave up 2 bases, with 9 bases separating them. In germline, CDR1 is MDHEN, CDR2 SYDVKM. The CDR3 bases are TGTGCCAGCAGTCAGGGGGGTCAAGAGACCCAGTACTTC. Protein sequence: CASSQGGQETQYF. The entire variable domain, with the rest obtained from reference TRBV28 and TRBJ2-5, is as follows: DVKVTQSSRYLVKRTGEKVFLECVQDMDHENMFWYRQDPGLGLRLIYFSYDVKMKEKGDIPEGYSVSREKKERFSLILESASTNQTSMYLCASSQGGQETQYFGPGTRLLVL.

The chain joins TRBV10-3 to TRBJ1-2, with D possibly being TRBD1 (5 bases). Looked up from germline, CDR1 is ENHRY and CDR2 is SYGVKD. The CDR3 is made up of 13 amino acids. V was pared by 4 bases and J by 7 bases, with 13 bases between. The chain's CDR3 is CAISGSGGVGYTF. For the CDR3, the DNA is TGTGCCATCAGTGGTTCCGGGGGTGTTGGCTACACCTTC.

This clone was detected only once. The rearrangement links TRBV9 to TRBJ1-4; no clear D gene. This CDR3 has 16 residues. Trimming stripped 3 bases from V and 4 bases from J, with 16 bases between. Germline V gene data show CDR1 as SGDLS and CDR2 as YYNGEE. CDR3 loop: CASSGPRGGGNEKLFF. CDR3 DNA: TGTGCCAGCAGCGGTCCCCGAGGCGGCGGTAATGAAAAACTGTTTTTT. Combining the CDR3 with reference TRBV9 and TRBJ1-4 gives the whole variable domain DSGVTQTPKHLITATGQRVTLRCSPRSGDLSVYWYQQSLDQGLQFLIQYYNGEERAKGNILERFSAQQFPDLHSELNLSSLELGDSALYFCASSGPRGGGNEKLFFGSGTQLSVL.

This CDR3 is CASSPPSGGTYTGELFF. The CDR3 DNA reads as TGTGCCAGCTCACCACCGAGCGGGGGAACGTACACCGGGGAGCTGTTTTTT. The V call is TRBV18, the J call TRBJ2-2; 8 bases line up with TRBD2. The V segment lost 0 bases and the J segment 3 bases; nucleotides outside the gene matches: 6. The germline gives CDR1 KGHSH, CDR2 LQKENI. The CDR3 length is 17 residues. Combining the CDR3 with reference TRBV18 and TRBJ2-2 gives the whole variable domain NAGVMQNPRHLVRRRGQEARLRCSPMKGHSHVYWYRQLPEEGLKFMVYLQKENIIDESGMPKERFSAEFPKEGPSILRIQQVVRGDSAAYFCASSPPSGGTYTGELFFGEGSRLTVL.

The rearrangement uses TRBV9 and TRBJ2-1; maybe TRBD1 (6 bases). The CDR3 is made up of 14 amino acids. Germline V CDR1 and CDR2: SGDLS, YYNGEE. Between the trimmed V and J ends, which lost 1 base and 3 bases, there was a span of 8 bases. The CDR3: CASSVRGNYNEQFF. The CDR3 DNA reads TGTGCCAGCAGCGTAAGGGGGAACTACAATGAGCAGTTCTTC. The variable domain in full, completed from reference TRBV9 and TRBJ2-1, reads DSGVTQTPKHLITATGQRVTLRCSPRSGDLSVYWYQQSLDQGLQFLIQYYNGEERAKGNILERFSAQQFPDLHSELNLSSLELGDSALYFCASSVRGNYNEQFFGPGTRLTVL.

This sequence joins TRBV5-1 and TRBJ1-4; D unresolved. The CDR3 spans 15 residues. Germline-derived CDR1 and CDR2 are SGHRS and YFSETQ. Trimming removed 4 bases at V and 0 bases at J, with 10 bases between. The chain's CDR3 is CASSETGATNEKLFF. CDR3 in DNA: TGCGCCAGCAGCGAAACGGGAGCAACTAATGAAAAACTGTTTTTT.

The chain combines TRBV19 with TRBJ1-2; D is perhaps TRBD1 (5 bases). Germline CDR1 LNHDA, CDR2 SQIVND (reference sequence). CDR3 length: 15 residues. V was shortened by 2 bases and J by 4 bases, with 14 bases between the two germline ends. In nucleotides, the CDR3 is TGTGCCAGTAGTATACAGGGTGATTCGAGCTATGGCTACACCTTC. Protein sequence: CASSIQGDSSYGYTF.

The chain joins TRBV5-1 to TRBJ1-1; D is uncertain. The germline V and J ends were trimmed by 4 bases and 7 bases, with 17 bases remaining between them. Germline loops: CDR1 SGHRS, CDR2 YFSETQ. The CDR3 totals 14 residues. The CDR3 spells CASSLDGLSVEAFF. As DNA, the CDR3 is TGCGCCAGCAGCCTGGACGGACTTTCGGTTGAAGCTTTCTTT.

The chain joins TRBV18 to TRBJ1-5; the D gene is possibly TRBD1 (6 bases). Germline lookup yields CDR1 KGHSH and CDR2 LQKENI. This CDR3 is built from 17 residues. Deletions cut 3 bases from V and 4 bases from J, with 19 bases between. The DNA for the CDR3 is TGTGCCAGCTCACCCTATGGGGGCAGGGATGGTAATCAGCCCCAGCATTTT. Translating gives CASSPYGGRDGNQPQHF.

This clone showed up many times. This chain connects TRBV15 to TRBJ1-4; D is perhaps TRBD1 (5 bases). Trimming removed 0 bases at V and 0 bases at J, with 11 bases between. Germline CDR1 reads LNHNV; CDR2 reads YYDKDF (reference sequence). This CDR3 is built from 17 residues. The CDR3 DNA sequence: TGTGCCACCAGCAGAGATCGGGGGGGTACAACTAATGAAAAACTGTTTTTT. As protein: CATSRDRGGTTNEKLFF.

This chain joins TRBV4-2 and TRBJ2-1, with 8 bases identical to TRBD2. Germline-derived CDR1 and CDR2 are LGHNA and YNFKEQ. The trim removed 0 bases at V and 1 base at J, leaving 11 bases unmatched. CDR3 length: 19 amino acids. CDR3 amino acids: CASSQDPPGGPPSYNEQFF. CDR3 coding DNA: TGTGCCAGCAGCCAAGATCCCCCGGGGGGGCCTCCTTCCTACAATGAGCAGTTCTTC.

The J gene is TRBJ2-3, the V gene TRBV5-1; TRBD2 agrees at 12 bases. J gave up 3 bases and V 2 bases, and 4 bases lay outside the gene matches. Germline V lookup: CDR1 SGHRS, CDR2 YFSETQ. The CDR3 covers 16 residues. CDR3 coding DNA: TGCGCCAGCAGCTTCCGGACTAGCGGGGCTACAGATACGCAGTATTTT. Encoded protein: CASSFRTSGATDTQYF.

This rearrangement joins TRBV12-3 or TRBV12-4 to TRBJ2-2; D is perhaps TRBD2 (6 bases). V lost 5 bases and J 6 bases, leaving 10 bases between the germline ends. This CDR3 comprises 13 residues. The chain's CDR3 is CASSPGVAGELFF. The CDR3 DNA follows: TGTGCCAGCAGTCCGGGGGTGGCCGGGGAGCTGTTTTTT.

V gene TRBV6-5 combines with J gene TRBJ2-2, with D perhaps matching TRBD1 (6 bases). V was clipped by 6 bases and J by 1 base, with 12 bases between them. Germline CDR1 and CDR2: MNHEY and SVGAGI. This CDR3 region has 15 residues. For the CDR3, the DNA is TGTGCCAGCAGCGCAGGGACACTGAACACCGGGGAGCTGTTTTTT. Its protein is CASSAGTLNTGELFF.

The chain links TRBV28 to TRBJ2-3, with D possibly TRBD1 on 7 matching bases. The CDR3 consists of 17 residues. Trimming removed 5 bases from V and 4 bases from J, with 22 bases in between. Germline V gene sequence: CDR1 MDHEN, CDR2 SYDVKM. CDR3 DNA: TGTGCCAGCAGTCCCTCCGGGACAGCGGGTTACGCAGATACGCAGTATTTT. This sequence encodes CASSPSGTAGYADTQYF.

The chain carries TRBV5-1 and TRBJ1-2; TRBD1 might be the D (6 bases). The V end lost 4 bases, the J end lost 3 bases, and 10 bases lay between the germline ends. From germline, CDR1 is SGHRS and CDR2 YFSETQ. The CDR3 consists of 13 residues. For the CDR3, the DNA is TGCGCCAGCAGCAGCGCAGGGGACTATGGCTACACCTTC. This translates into CASSSAGDYGYTF.

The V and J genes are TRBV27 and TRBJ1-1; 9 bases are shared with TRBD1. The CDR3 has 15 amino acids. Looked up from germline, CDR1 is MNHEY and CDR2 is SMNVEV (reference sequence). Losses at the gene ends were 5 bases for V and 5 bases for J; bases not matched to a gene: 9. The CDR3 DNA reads TGTGCCAGCAGTCCTCCGGGACAGGGTTGGACTGAAGCTTTCTTT. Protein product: CASSPPGQGWTEAFF.

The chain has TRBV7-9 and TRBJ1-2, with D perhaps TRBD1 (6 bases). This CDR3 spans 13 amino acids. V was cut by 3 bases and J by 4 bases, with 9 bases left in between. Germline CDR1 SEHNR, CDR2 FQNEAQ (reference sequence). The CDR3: CASSFGQIYGYTF. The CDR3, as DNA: TGTGCCAGCAGCTTTGGACAGATCTATGGCTACACCTTC. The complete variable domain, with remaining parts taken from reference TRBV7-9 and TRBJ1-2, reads DTGVSQNPRHKITKRGQNVTFRCDPISEHNRLYWYRQTLGQGPEFLTYFQNEAQLEKSRLLSDRFSAERPKGSFSTLEIQRTEQGDSAMYLCASSFGQIYGYTFGSGTRLTVV.

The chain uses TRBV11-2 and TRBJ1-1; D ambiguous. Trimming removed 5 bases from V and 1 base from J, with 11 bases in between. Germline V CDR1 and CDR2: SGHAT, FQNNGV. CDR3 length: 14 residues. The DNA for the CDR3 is TGTGCCAGCAGCCGGCGGGCCAAGAACACTGAAGCTTTCTTT. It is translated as CASSRRAKNTEAFF.

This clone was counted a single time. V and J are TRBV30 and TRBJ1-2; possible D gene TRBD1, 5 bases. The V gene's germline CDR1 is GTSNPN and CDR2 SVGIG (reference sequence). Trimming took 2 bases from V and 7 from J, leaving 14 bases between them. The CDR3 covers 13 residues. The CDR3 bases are TGTGCCTGGAGTCAGCAGGGCCGCGGTGGCTACACCTTC. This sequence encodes CAWSQQGRGGYTF.

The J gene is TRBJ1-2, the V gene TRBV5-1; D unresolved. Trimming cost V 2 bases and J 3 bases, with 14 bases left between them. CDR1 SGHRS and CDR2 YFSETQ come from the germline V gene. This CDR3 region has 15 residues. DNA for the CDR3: TGCGCCAGCAGCTTTTCCCGGGTAAATGACTATGGCTACACCTTC. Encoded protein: CASSFSRVNDYGYTF.

For the CDR3, the DNA is TGTGCCAGCAGTTCCATACCGGGAGCAACTAATGAAAAACTGTTTTTT. Its translation: CASSSIPGATNEKLFF. V gene TRBV6-2 or TRBV6-3 combines with J gene TRBJ1-4; D ambiguous. The CDR3 is made up of 16 amino acids. Trimming cost V 4 bases and J 0 bases, with 12 bases left between them. Germline assignment: CDR1 MNHEY and CDR2 SVGEGT.

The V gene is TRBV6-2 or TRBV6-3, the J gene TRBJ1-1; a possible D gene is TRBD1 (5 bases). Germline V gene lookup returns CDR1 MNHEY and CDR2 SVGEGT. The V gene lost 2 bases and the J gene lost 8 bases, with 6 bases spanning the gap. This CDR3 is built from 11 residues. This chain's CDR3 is CASSYRQEAFF. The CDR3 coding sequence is TGTGCCAGCAGTTACCGACAGGAAGCTTTCTTT.